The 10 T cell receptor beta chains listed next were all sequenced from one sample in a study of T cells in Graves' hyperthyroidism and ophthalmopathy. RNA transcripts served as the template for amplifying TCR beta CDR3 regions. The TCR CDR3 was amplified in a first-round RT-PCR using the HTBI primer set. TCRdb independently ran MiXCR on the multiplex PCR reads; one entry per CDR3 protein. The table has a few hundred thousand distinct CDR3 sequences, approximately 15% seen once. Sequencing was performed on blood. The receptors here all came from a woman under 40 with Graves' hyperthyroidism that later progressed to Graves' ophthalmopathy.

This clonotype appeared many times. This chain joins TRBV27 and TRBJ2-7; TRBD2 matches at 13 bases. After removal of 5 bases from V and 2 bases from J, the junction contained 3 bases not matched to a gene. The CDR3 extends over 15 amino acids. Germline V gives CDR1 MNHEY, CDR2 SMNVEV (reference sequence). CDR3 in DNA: TGTGCCAGCAGTCCAGGGACTAGCGGGACCTACGAGCAGTACTTC. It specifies CASSPGTSGTYEQYF.

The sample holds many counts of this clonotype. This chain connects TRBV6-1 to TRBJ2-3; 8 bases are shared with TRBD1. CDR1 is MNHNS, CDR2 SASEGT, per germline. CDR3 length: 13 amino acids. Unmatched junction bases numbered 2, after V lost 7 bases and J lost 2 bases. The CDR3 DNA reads TGTGCCAGCAAGCAGGGGGCCACAGATACGCAGTATTTT. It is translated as CASKQGATDTQYF.

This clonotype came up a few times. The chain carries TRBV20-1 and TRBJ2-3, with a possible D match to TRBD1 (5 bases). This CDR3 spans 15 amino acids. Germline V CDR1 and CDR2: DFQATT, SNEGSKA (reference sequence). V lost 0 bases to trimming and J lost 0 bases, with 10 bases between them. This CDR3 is CSARDRQISTDTQYF. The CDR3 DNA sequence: TGCAGTGCTAGAGATCGACAGATTAGCACAGATACGCAGTATTTT.

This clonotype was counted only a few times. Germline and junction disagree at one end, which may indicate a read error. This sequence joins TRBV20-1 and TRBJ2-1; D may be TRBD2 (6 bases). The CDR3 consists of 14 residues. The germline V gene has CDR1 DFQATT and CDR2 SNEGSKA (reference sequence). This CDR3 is CSAPGTGPYNDQFF. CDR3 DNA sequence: TGCAGTGCCCCCGGGACTGGACCCTACAATGATCAGTTCTTC.

The chain's CDR3 is CSASRRVGEQYF. The CDR3 bases are TGCAGTGCTAGTAGGCGGGTCGGGGAGCAGTACTTC. V is TRBV20-1 and J is TRBJ2-7, with D perhaps matching TRBD2 (5 bases). The CDR3 is 12 amino acids. Trimming took 3 bases from V and 7 from J, leaving 13 bases between them. The V gene's germline CDR1 is DFQATT and CDR2 SNEGSKA (reference sequence).

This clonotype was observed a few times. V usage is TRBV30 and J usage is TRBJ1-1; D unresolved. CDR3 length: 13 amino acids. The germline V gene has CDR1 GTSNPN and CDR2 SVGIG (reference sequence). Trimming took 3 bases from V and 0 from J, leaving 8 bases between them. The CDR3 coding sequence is TGTGCCTGGAGCAACAACTTGAACACTGAAGCTTTCTTT. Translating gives CAWSNNLNTEAFF.

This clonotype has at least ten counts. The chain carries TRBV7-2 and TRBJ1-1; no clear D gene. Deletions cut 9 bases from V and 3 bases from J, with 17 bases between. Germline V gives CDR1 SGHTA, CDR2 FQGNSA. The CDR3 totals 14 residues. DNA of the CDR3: TGTGCCAGTGACCTGGGCCGGGAGGACACTGAAGCTTTCTTT. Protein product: CASDLGREDTEAFF.

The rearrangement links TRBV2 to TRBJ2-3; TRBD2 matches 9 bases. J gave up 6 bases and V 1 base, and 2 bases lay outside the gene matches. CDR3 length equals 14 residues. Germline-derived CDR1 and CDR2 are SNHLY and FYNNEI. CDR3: CASSEVAGVDTQYF. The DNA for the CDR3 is TGTGCCAGCAGTGAAGTAGCGGGAGTGGATACGCAGTATTTT.

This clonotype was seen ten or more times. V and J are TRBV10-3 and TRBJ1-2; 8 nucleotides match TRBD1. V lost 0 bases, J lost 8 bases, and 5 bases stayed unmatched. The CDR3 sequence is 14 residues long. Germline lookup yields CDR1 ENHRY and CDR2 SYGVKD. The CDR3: CAISESTGVGGYTF. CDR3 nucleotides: TGTGCCATCAGTGAGTCGACAGGGGTGGGCGGCTACACCTTC.

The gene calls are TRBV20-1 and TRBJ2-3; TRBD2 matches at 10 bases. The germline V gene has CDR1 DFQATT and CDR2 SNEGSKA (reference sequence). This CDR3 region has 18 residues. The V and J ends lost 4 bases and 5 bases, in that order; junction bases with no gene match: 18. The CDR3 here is CSAKKRRRAGGPGDTQYF. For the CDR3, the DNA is TGCAGTGCTAAAAAAAGGAGGCGAGCGGGAGGGCCCGGAGATACGCAGTATTTT.